This paragraph covers one TCR beta chain sequence. Treatment noted: 19 received Ad26.COV2.S at low or high dose, single or two shots; about 5 received placebo; per-sample allocation not given. Vaccine and placebo recipients were sampled on day 63 after the first injection. Donation was by an adult aged 18-55 years who was in Boston. This entry comes from a study of Ad26.COV2.S vaccination and SARS-CoV-2 variants. The germline gives CDR1 SGHTA, CDR2 FQGNSA. The CDR3 has 15 residues. V was clipped by 5 bases and J by 0 bases; unmatched bases: 5. The protocol was immunoSEQ multiplex PCR, while the TCRdb copy is restricted to in-frame clones and leaves out a portion. The data hold fewer than 900,000 clones, with more than 80% observed a single time.

The chain is built from TRBV7-2 and TRBJ2-7; 9 bases fit TRBD2. The receptor comes from a person aged 18-65 years who received the Ad26.COV2.S COVID-19 vaccine or a placebo. The sample was peripheral blood, taken in a trial of Ad26.COV2.S vaccine versus placebo. The CDR3 loop is CASSRTTSGSYEQYF. The CDR3 DNA is TGTGCCAGCAGCCGCACGACTAGCGGCTCCTACGAGCAGTACTTC.